This paragraph reports one T cell receptor beta chain. The record originates from a study of regulatory T cells in long-lasting Graves disease. Assembly of TCR beta libraries relied on iRepertoire HTBI primers together with Arm-PCR of CDR3 regions. Via MiXCR, TCRdb re-called the multiplex PCR reads, giving one row per CDR3 protein. The sample includes about 660,000 distinct CDR3 sequences, 25% to 30% of them seen just once. Documented time point: persistent/refractory GD, antithyroid drugs over 5 years with positive TRAb. TCR sequences were obtained from RNA taken from PBMCs. The V segment lost 10 bases and the J segment 3 bases; nucleotides outside the gene matches: 7. The germline V gene has CDR1 ENHRY and CDR2 SYGVKD. The CDR3 contains 13 residues.

This clonotype was sampled from a female donor with Graves disease. The sequencing used peripheral blood mononuclear cells (PBMCs), collected when the disease was refractory, from a patient treated with antithyroid drugs. The chain uses TRBV10-3 and TRBJ1-1; TRBD1 agrees at 8 bases. CDR3 protein: CATSGQADTEAFF. Written as DNA, the CDR3 is TGTGCCACCTCGGGACAGGCGGACACTGAAGCTTTCTTT.